Listed here are 5 T cell receptor beta chains from one sample, sequenced in a study of prognosis after radiotherapy for stage I lung cancer. Template was genomic DNA; TCR beta CDR3 amplified in two multiplex PCR rounds. For every TRBV and TRBJ gene, a specific primer was used in first-round PCR. Each CDR3 protein is one row after TCRdb ran MiXCR on the multiplex PCR reads. The sample yields more than 30,000 distinct CDR3 sequences, 32% seen once. The input for sequencing was PBMCs, taken before or after stereotactic body radiation therapy (not recorded which). These receptors were obtained from a donor aged 50 or older with non-small cell lung cancer.

The chain recombines TRBV6-4 with TRBJ2-3; D unclear. V shed 10 bases and J shed 1 base, with 21 bases lying between them. This CDR3 is 16 amino acids long. The germline V gene encodes CDR1 MRHNA and CDR2 SNTAGT. The DNA of the CDR3 is TGTGCCACCGGTGACACTACGGTAGGCGGCACAGATACGCAGTATTTT. Protein: CATGDTTVGGTDTQYF.

This clonotype was recorded many times. The rearrangement joins TRBV7-6 to TRBJ1-2; D may be TRBD1 (5 bases). V was clipped by 2 bases and J by 10 bases, with 17 bases between them. The length of the CDR3 is 14 residues. Germline V gene lookup returns CDR1 SGHVS and CDR2 FNYEAQ. CDR3 sequence reads: CASSLKWDGGAYTF. The DNA for the CDR3 is TGTGCCAGCAGCTTAAAGTGGGACGGAGGAGCCTACACCTTC.

V and J are TRBV20-1 and TRBJ2-5; 9 bases align to TRBD2. This CDR3 is built from 15 residues. Germline assignment: CDR1 DFQATT and CDR2 SNEGSKA (reference sequence). The V segment lost 1 base and the J segment 4 bases; nucleotides outside the gene matches: 7. The CDR3 nucleotides are TGCAGTGCTAGAGTAGCGGGAGTGCCAGGAGAGACCCAGTACTTC. Translated, it gives CSARVAGVPGETQYF.

In regard to this clonotype: A much larger clone lies one base from this, so it may be a read error. V and J are TRBV11-2 and TRBJ2-1; TRBD2 matches at 12 bases. With 5 bases clipped from V and 16 bases from J, the junction kept 9 bases outside the gene matches. From germline, CDR1 is SGHAT and CDR2 FQNNGV. CDR3 length: 13 residues. The CDR3: CASSPTSGSGHFF. CDR3 DNA sequence: TGTGCCAGCAGCCCGACTAGCGGGAGTGGGCATTTCTTC.

This clonotype was detected ten times or more. This chain joins TRBV20-1 and TRBJ2-7, with D possibly being TRBD1 (5 bases). This CDR3 region has 11 residues. The germline CDR1 and CDR2 sequences are DFQATT and SNEGSKA (reference sequence). Trimming stripped 6 bases from V and 3 bases from J, with 9 bases between. The CDR3 loop is CSAPGLYEQYF. In DNA, the CDR3 is TGCAGTGCCCCAGGGCTCTACGAGCAGTACTTC.